This T cell receptor (beta chain) was sequenced for a study of patients and donors after allogeneic stem cell transplantation. This clonotype was seen more than once but under ten times. CDR3 length: 15 residues. V shed 4 bases, J shed 7 bases, and the junction held 13 bases outside the gene matches. In germline, CDR1 is SEHNR, CDR2 FQNEAQ (reference sequence). TCRdb passed the RT-PCR reads through MiXCR, listing each CDR3 protein once. This table holds more than 850,000 distinct CDR3 sequences, more than 15% found once. The sequencing input was blood, either unsorted or a sorted T cell fraction (not recorded which). This rearrangement joins TRBV7-9 to TRBJ2-7, with 7 positions matching TRBD1. This TCR was recovered from a human donor who was either an allogeneic HSCT recipient or a stem cell or donor lymphocyte infusion donor (not recorded which). It is not recorded whose cells these are; they may come from a transplant donor. The CDR3 here is CASSSTGTAPGEQYF. CDR3 sequence (DNA): TGTGCCAGCAGCTCAACCGGGACAGCCCCTGGAGAGCAGTACTTC.